A selection of T cell receptor beta chains follows, all from one sample in a study of cytomegalovirus exposure and HLA in healthy donors. The assay was immunoSEQ multiplex PCR, and TCRdb's table has in-frame clones only and misses some. In the table there are roughly 100,000 clones, approximately 85% of which are singletons. The sample was PBMCs. The receptors were sampled from a man aged 25-40 years in good health and CMV-seronegative. CDR3s include the opening cysteine and the closing phenylalanine or tryptophan. A D gene is named only where the DNA matches it firmly. Size is omitted from some rows. Given values are once, few, many or a class for expanded clones.

NA | NA | TRBJ1-1 | TRBV11-2 | TGTGCCAGCCCGGTCCGGGGTGAAGCTTTCTTT | CASPVRGEAFF
NA | NA | TRBJ1-5 | TRBV27 | TGTGCCAGCAGGTCAGGTATTGGCAATCAGCCCCAGCATTTT | CASRSGIGNQPQHF
NA | NA | TRBJ2-7 | TRBV7-9 | TGTGCCAGCAGCTCCCTTCGGGACACCCGCTCCTACGAGCAGTACTTC | CASSSLRDTRSYEQYF
TRBD1 | NA | TRBJ2-6 | TRBV5-1 | TGCGCCAGCAGCTTGTCGGCTGGAGCAAGGGGGCCTGGGGCCAACGTCCTGACTTTC | CASSLSAGARGPGANVLTF
NA | NA | TRBJ2-1 | TRBV15 | TGTGCCACCAGCGGAAGATACTCGGGCTCCTACAATGAGCAGTTCTTC | CATSGRYSGSYNEQFF
NA | once | TRBJ1-1 | TRBV30 | TGTGCCTGGATCCCTCGAGTGAACACTGAAGCTTTCTTT | CAWIPRVNTEAFF
NA | NA | TRBJ2-1 | TRBV14 | TGTGCCAGCAGCCTTTACTTAGCGGACAATGAGCAGTTCTTC | CASSLYLADNEQFF
TRBD2 | NA | TRBJ2-1 | TRBV9 | TGTGCCAGCAGCGCAGCGGGAGGGGGGATAGGATACAATGAGCAGTTCTTC | CASSAAGGGIGYNEQFF
TRBD1 | NA | TRBJ2-2 | TRBV6-5 | TGTGCCAGCAGTTACAGGACAGGGAACACCGGGGAGCTGTTTTTT | CASSYRTGNTGELFF
NA | NA | TRBJ1-5 | TRBV6-1 | TGTGCCAGCAGTGCCGATCAGGGATATAGCAATCAGCCCCAGCATTTT | CASSADQGYSNQPQHF
TRBD1 | few | TRBJ2-1 | TRBV5-4 | TGTGCCAGCAGCTCACCGGGACAGGGGCACAATGAGCAGTTCTTC | CASSSPGQGHNEQFF
NA | NA | TRBJ2-2 | TRBV2 | TGTGCCAGCAGTGAGGAGATAAACATGGCCCCCGGGGAGCTGTTTTTT | CASSEEINMAPGELFF
NA | NA | TRBJ1-1 | TRBV10-3 | TGTGCCATTGGGACACCAGTCACTGAAGCTTTCTTT | CAIGTPVTEAFF
TRBD1 | few | TRBJ1-1 | TRBV2 | TGTGCCAGCATATTATCCGGGACAGGGATGTATTGGAACACTGAAGCTTTCTTT | CASILSGTGMYWNTEAFF
TRBD1 | once | TRBJ2-5 | TRBV5-4 | TGTGCCAGCAGCTTTCAGGGGGCGGGCTTCCAAGAGACCCAGTACTTC | CASSFQGAGFQETQYF
TRBD1 | NA | TRBJ2-7 | TRBV27 | TGTGCCAGCAGTTTGTCCCTTACAGGGGGGCACGAGCAGTACTTC | CASSLSLTGGHEQYF
NA | few | TRBJ1-5 | TRBV2 | TGTGCCAGCGGTTCGGAAGACAGTCAGCCCCAGCATTTT | CASGSEDSQPQHF
TRBD1 | NA | TRBJ2-3 | TRBV28 | TGTGCCAGCAGTCCCCGTAGGGGGCGGGATACGCAGTATTTT | CASSPRRGRDTQYF
TRBD1 | NA | TRBJ1-1 | TRBV14 | TGTGCCAGCAGCCGGGACAGGGGGCTGGTAGCTTTCTTT | CASSRDRGLVAFF
TRBD1 | NA | TRBJ1-5 | TRBV6-5 | TGTGCCAGCAGCCGGACAGGGAATCAGCCCCAGCATTTT | CASSRTGNQPQHF
NA | once | TRBJ1-5 | TRBV10-3 | TGTGCCACTCGTCTGAGTAACAATCAGCCCCAGCATTTT | CATRLSNNQPQHF
NA | once | TRBJ1-1 | TRBV6-4 | TGTGCCAGCAGTGAGGACAGGAACACTGAAGCTTTCTTT | CASSEDRNTEAFF
TRBD1 | NA | TRBJ2-5 | TRBV19 | TGTGCCAGTAGACAGACAGGGGGGAGCGAAGAGACCCAGTACTTC | CASRQTGGSEETQYF
NA | NA | TRBJ2-7 | TRBV28 | TGTGCCAGCAGTGTTAGTGGTCAGGGTTTGAGCTCCTACGAGCAGTACTTC | CASSVSGQGLSSYEQYF
NA | NA | TRBJ2-3 | TRBV27 | TGTGCCAGCAGTTTTCTCAGGGTTCCAGATACGCAGTATTTT | CASSFLRVPDTQYF
NA | NA | TRBJ1-5 | TRBV30 | TGTGCCTGGAGTGCGGTCGACAATCAGCCCCAGCATTTT | CAWSAVDNQPQHF
NA | NA | TRBJ1-1 | TRBV19 | TGTGCCAGTAGTGTACAGAACCCGAACACTGAAGCTTTCTTT | CASSVQNPNTEAFF
NA | NA | TRBJ2-3 | TRBV29-1 | TGCAGCGTTGAAGATGGCGCTAGCGTAGATACGCAGTATTTT | CSVEDGASVDTQYF
NA | NA | TRBJ2-1 | TRBV30 | TGTGCCAAGACCTCATTAGCGGAGAGCTCCTACAATGAGCAGTTCTTC | CAKTSLAESSYNEQFF
TRBD1 | NA | TRBJ1-4 | TRBV4-1 | TGCGCCAGCAGCCCTAGACAGGGAACGTCCGAAAAACTGTTTTTT | CASSPRQGTSEKLFF
TRBD2 | NA | TRBJ2-1 | TRBV7-3 | TGTGCCAGCAGCCAAGCGGGGGGCATAGATGAGCAGTTCTTC | CASSQAGGIDEQFF
NA | NA | TRBJ1-6 | TRBV2 | TGTGCCAGCAGTCCGCAACAGGGTAATTCACCCCTCCACTTT | CASSPQQGNSPLHF
TRBD2 | once | TRBJ2-1 | TRBV4-1 | TGCGCCAGCAGCCAGGTGACTAGCGGGGGGAACAATGAGCAGTTCTTC | CASSQVTSGGNNEQFF
NA | NA | TRBJ1-1 | TRBV28 | TGTGCCAGCAGTTCCGGGACAATGGCGGAAGCTTTCTTT | CASSSGTMAEAFF
NA | NA | TRBJ2-2 | TRBV7-2 | TGTGCCAGCAGCTTAGGAGGCACCGGGGAGCTGTTTTTT | CASSLGGTGELFF
NA | few | TRBJ1-1 | TRBV2 | TGTGCCAGCTCCCTAATAACGATCATGAACACTGAAGCTTTCTTT | CASSLITIMNTEAFF
NA | NA | TRBJ2-2 | TRBV7-8 | TGTGCCAGCAGCTTACCGGGGGTGGTAGGAATCACCGGGGAGCTGTTTTTT | CASSLPGVVGITGELFF
TRBD1 | NA | TRBJ1-1 | TRBV7-9 | TGTGCCAGCAGCCCGGTTAGGGGGCTGGGGACTGAAGCTTTCTTT | CASSPVRGLGTEAFF
NA | few | TRBJ1-2 | TRBV7-9 | TGTGCCAGCAGCCCATATCCAGGGATTTCTTTCGACTATGGCTACACCTTC | CASSPYPGISFDYGYTF
NA | NA | TRBJ1-2 | TRBV15 | TGTGCCACCAGCAGTTACTCTGCTGCGGGCTATGGCTACACCTTC | CATSSYSAAGYGYTF
TRBD1 | NA | TRBJ1-5 | TRBV5-1 | TGCGCCAGCAGCTTGGACGACCCAGGGGGACAGCCCCAGCATTTT | CASSLDDPGGQPQHF
NA | NA | TRBJ2-1 | TRBV7-2 | TGTGCCAGCAGCGTATACAATGAGCAGTTCTTC | CASSVYNEQFF
NA | NA | TRBJ1-1 | TRBV7-7 | TGTGCTGACAAATCCGGCCGGGACCGAGGGAGGGACACTGAAGCTTTCTTT | CADKSGRDRGRDTEAFF
TRBD1 | NA | TRBJ1-2 | TRBV28 | TGTGCCAGCAGAACAGGGGGCGACTATGGCTACACCTTC | CASRTGGDYGYTF
NA | NA | TRBJ2-6 | TRBV6-1 | TGTGCCAGCAGTGAAGCCAACTCTGGGGCCAACGTCCTGACTTTC | CASSEANSGANVLTF
NA | NA | TRBJ2-7 | TRBV7-6 | TGTGCCAGCAGCTTAGTAGGGGCGGGGAGCTCCGAGCAGTACTTC | CASSLVGAGSSEQYF
NA | NA | TRBJ1-2 | TRBV2 | TGTGCCAGCAGTTATAACAACAGGGCCTCCGGAGGCTACACCTTC | CASSYNNRASGGYTF
TRBD1 | NA | TRBJ1-1 | TRBV4-1 | TGCGCCAGCAGCCAAGATGGACAGGGCGGAACTGAAGCTTTCTTT | CASSQDGQGGTEAFF
TRBD2 | NA | TRBJ2-1 | TRBV27 | TGTGCCAGCAGTTTCCGGACTAGCGGAGCCTACAATGAGCAGTTCTTC | CASSFRTSGAYNEQFF
NA | NA | TRBJ1-1 | TRBV28 | TGTGCCAGCAGTCAGGGTAACACTGAAGCTTTCTTC | CASSQGNTEAFF
TRBD1 | once | TRBJ1-4 | TRBV7-9 | TGTGCCAGCAGCCATGACAGGGGAGGAGTTGAAAAACTGTTTTTT | CASSHDRGGVEKLFF
NA | NA | TRBJ2-2 | TRBV29-1 | TGCAGCGTTGGGAGAGGGTCCGGGGAGCTGTTTTTT | CSVGRGSGELFF
TRBD2 | NA | TRBJ2-3 | TRBV13 | TGTGCCAGCAGCTTAGAATTCGGGAGGAAGCAAGATACGCAGTATTTT | CASSLEFGRKQDTQYF